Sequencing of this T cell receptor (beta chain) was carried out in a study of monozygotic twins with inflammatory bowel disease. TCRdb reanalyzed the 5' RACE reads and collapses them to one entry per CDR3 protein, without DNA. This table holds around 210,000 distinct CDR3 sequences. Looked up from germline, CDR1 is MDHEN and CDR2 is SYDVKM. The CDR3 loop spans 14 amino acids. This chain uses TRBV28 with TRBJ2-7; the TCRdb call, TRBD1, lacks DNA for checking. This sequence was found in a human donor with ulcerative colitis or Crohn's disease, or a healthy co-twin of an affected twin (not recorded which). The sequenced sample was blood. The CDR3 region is CASSQTGRTYEQYF.